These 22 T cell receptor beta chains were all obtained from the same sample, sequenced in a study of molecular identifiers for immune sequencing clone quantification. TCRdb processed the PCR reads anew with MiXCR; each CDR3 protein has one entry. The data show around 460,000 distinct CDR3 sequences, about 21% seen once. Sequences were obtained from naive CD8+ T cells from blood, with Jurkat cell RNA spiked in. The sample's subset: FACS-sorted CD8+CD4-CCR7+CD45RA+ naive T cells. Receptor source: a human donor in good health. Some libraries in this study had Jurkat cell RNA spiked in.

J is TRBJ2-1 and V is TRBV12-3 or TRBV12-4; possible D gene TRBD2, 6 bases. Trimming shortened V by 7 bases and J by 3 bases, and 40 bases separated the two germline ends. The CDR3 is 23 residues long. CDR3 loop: CASTLLIDRPSGWGSGVYNEQFF. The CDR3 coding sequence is TGTGCCAGCACCCTCCTCATCGACAGACCCAGCGGCTGGGGTAGCGGAGTCTACAATGAGCAGTTCTTC.

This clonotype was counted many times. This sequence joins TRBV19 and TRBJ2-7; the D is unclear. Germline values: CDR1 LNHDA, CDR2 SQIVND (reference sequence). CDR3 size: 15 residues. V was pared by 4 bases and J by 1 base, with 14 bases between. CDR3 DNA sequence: TGTGCCAGTAGTACCGCGACTGCTATTTCCTACGAGCAGTACTTC. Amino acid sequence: CASSTATAISYEQYF.

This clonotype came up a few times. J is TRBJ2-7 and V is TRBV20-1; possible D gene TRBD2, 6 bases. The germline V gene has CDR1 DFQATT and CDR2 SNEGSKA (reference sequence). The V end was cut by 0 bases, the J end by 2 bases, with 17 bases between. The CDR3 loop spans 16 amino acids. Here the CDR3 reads CSARDLFSGLPYEQYF. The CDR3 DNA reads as TGCAGTGCTAGAGATCTTTTTTCGGGACTTCCCTACGAGCAGTACTTC.

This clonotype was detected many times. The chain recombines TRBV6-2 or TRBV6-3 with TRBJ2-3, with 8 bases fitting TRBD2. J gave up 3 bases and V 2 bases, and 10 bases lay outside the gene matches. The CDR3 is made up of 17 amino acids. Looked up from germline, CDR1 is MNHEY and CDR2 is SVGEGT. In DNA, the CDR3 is TGTGCCAGCAGTTACACCACTAGCGGAGGGTCGACAGATACGCAGTATTTT. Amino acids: CASSYTTSGGSTDTQYF.

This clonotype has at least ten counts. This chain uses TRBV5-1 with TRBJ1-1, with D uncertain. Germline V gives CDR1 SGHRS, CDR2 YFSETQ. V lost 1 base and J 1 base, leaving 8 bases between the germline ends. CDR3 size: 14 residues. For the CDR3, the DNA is TGCGCCAGCAGCTTGTACAGTACGAACACTGAAGCTTTCTTT. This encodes CASSLYSTNTEAFF.

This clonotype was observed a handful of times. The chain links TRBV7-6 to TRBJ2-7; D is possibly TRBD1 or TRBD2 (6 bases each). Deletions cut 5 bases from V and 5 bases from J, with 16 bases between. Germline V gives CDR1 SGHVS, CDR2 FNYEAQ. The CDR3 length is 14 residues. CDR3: CASSTAPGEDEQYF. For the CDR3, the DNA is TGTGCCAGCAGCACCGCCCCAGGGGAGGACGAGCAGTACTTC.

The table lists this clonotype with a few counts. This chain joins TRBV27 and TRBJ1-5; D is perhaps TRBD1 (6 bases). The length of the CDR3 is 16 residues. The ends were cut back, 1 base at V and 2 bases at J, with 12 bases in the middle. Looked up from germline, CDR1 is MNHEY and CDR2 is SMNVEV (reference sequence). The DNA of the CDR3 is TGTGCCAGCAGTTTATTCTGGGCAGGGGGCAATCAGCCCCAGCATTTT. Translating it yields CASSLFWAGGNQPQHF.

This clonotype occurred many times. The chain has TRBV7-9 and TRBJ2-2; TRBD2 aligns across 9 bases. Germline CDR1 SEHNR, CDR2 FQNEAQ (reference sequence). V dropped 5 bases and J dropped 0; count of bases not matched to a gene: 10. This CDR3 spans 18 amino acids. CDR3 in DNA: TGTGCCAGCAGCCCGGGACTAGCAGGACCAACGAACACCGGGGAGCTGTTTTTT. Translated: CASSPGLAGPTNTGELFF.

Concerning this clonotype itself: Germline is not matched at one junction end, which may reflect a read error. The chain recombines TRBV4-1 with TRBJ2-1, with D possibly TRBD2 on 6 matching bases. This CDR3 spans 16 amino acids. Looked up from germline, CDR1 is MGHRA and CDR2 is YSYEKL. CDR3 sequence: CDSSQERAQPRYEQFF. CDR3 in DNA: TGCGACAGCAGCCAAGAGCGGGCCCAACCCCGGTATGAGCAGTTCTTC.

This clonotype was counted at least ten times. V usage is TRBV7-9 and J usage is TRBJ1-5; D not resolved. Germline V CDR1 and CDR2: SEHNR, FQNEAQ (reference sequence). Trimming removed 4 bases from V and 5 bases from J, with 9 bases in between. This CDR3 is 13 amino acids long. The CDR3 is CASSSNFDQPQHF. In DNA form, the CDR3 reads TGTGCCAGCAGCTCAAATTTCGATCAGCCCCAGCATTTT.

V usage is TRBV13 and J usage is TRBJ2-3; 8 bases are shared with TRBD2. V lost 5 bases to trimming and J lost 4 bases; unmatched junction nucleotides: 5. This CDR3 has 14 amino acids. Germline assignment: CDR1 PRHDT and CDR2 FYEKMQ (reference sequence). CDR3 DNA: TGTGCCAGCAGCCCCGAGCGGGAGCCAGATACGCAGTATTTT. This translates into CASSPEREPDTQYF. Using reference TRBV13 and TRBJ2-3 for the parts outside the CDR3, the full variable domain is AAGVIQSPRHLIKEKRETATLKCYPIPRHDTVYWYQQGPGQDPQFLISFYEKMQSDKGSIPDRFSAQQFSDYHSELNMSSLELGDSALYFCASSPEREPDTQYFGPGTRLTVL.

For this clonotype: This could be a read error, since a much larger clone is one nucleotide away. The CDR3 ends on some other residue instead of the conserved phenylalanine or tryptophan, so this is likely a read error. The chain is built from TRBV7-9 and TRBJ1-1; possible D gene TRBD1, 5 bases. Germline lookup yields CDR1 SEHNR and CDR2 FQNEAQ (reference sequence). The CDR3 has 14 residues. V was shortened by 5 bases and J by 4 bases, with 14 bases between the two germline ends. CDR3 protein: CASSPRGRATEAFL. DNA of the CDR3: TGTGCCAGCAGCCCCCGCGGCAGGGCCACTGAAGCTTTCCTT.

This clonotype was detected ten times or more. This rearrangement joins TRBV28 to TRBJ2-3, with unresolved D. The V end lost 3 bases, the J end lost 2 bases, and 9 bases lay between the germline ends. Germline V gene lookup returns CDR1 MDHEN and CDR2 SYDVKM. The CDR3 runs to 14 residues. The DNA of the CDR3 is TGTGCCAGCAGTTTCGTAACCTCCACAGATACGCAGTATTTT. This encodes CASSFVTSTDTQYF.

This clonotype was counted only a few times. CDR3 sequence (DNA): TGCGCCAGCAGCCAAGATACTAGCGGGGCCCGACCATGGTTCTTC. Translated: CASSQDTSGARPWFF. The rearrangement links TRBV4-1 to TRBJ2-1, with 10 bases identical to TRBD2. After removal of 0 bases from V and 15 bases from J, the junction contained 11 bases not matched to a gene. In germline, CDR1 is MGHRA, CDR2 YSYEKL. The CDR3 extends over 15 amino acids.

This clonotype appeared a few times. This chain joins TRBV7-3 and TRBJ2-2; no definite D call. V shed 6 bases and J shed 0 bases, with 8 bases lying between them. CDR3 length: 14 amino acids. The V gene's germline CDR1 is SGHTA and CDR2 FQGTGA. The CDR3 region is CASRPGTNTGELFF. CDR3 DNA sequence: TGTGCCAGCAGACCTGGAACGAACACCGGGGAGCTGTTTTTT.

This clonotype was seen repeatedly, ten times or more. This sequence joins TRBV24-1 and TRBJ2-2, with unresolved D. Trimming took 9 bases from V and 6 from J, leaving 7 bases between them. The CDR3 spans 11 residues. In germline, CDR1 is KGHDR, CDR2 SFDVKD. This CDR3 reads CATGDPGELFF. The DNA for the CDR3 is TGTGCCACCGGGGATCCCGGGGAGCTGTTTTTT.

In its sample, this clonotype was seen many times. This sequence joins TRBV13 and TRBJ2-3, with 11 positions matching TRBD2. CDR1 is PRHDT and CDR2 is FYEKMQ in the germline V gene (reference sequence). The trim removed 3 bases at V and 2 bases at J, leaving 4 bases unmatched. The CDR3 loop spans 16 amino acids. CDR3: CASSFSLAGVTDTQYF. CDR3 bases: TGTGCCAGCAGCTTCTCACTAGCGGGGGTCACAGATACGCAGTATTTT.

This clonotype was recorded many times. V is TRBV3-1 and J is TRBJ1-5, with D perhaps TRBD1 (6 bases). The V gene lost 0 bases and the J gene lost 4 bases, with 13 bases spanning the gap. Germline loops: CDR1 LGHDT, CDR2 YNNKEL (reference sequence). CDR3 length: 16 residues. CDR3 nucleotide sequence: TGTGCCAGCAGCCAAGAGGGAACAGGGAGAAATCAGCCCCAGCATTTT. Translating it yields CASSQEGTGRNQPQHF.

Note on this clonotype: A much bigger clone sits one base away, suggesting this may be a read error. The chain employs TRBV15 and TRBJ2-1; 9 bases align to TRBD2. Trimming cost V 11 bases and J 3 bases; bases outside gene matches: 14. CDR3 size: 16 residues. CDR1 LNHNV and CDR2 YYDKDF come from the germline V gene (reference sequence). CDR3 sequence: CAATQGLAQFYNEQFF. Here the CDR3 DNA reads TGTGCCGCCACTCAAGGACTAGCGCAATTCTACAATGAGCAGTTCTTC.

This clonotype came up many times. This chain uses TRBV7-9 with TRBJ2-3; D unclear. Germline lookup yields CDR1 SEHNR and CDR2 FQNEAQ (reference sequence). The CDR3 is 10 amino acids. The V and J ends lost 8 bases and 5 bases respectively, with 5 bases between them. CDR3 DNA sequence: TGTGCCAGCGAGTTAGATACGCAGTATTTT. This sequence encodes CASELDTQYF.

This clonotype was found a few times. Here the CDR3 reads CASSLADSKETQYF. CDR3 DNA: TGTGCCAGCAGTTTGGCGGACAGCAAAGAGACCCAGTACTTC. The V and J genes are TRBV28 and TRBJ2-5, with D perhaps matching TRBD1 (6 bases). The CDR3 totals 14 residues. Trimming pared 3 bases from V and 3 bases from J, leaving 11 bases between. From germline, CDR1 is MDHEN and CDR2 SYDVKM.

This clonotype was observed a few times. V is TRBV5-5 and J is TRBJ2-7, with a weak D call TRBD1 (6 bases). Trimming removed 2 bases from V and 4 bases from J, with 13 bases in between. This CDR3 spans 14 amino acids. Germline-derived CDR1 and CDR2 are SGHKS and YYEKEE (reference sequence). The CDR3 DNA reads TGTGCCAGCAGCTTTGAGGACAGAATTTACGAGCAGTACTTC. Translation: CASSFEDRIYEQYF. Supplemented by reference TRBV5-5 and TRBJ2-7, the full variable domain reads DAGVTQSPTHLIKTRGQQVTLRCSPISGHKSVSWYQQVLGQGPQFIFQYYEKEERGRGNFPDRFSARQFPNYSSELNVNALLLGDSALYLCASSFEDRIYEQYFGPGTRLTVT.